What follows are 15 T cell receptor beta chains derived from one specimen sequenced in a study of control samples from healthy donors and cancer patients. Sequencing used immunoSEQ multiplex PCR; TCRdb keeps in-frame clones, though not all of them. The data hold tens of thousands of clones, with less than 85% observed a single time. The material sequenced was blood. The receptors were gathered from a man between 60 and 70 years old in good health.

On this clone: An end of the junction does not agree with germline; a read error may underlie this. This chain links TRBV9 with TRBJ2-2; 8 bases are a match to TRBD2. Germline assignment: CDR1 SGDLS and CDR2 YYNGEE. This CDR3 has 20 residues. The DNA for the CDR3 is TGTGCCAGCAGCGTAGGCCTCGCCGGGGGAGCGGGGGCGAATACCGGGGAGCTGTTTTTT. Translation gives CASSVGLAGGAGANTGELFF.

The chain has TRBV27 and TRBJ2-3; no firm D call. V gave up 5 bases and J gave up 0 bases, with 18 bases separating them. The V gene's germline CDR1 is MNHEY and CDR2 SMNVEV (reference sequence). The CDR3 spans 17 residues. The CDR3 protein is CASSDLVYGSSTDTQYF. Written as DNA, the CDR3 is TGTGCCAGCAGTGACTTAGTTTACGGTTCTAGCACAGATACGCAGTATTTT.

This sequence joins TRBV5-1 and TRBJ2-7; tentative D call: TRBD1 (6 bases). The CDR3 spans 13 residues. Germline lookup yields CDR1 SGHRS and CDR2 YFSETQ. The V gene lost 0 bases and the J gene lost 4 bases, with 8 bases spanning the gap. The chain's CDR3 is CASSLGGLYEQYF. CDR3 bases: TGCGCCAGCAGCTTGGGGGGGCTTTACGAGCAGTACTTC.

This chain uses TRBV5-1 with TRBJ2-1; D uncertain. V gave up 4 bases and J gave up 5 bases, with 4 bases separating them. The length of the CDR3 is 11 residues. The germline V gene has CDR1 SGHRS and CDR2 YFSETQ. The CDR3 nucleotides are TGCGCCAGCAGCGTGCACAATGAGCAGTTCTTC. Its protein is CASSVHNEQFF.

This chain connects TRBV19 to TRBJ2-3; D unclear. Germline V gene data show CDR1 as LNHDA and CDR2 as SQIVND (reference sequence). Between the trimmed V and J ends, which lost 3 bases and 6 bases, there was a span of 13 bases. The CDR3 is 14 amino acids. CDR3 coding DNA: TGTGCCAGTAGTATTGGGCAATTTAAGGATACGCAGTATTTT. It codes for CASSIGQFKDTQYF. The variable domain in full, with the rest retrieved from reference TRBV19 and TRBJ2-3, is DGGITQSPKYLFRKEGQNVTLSCEQNLNHDAMYWYRQDPGQGLRLIYYSQIVNDFQKGDIAEGYSVSREKKESFPLTVTSAQKNPTAFYLCASSIGQFKDTQYFGPGTRLTVL.

The V call is TRBV30, the J call TRBJ1-6, with TRBD1 matching over 8 bases. After removal of 4 bases from V and 14 bases from J, the junction contained 7 bases not matched to a gene. The CDR3 spans 12 residues. Germline V gives CDR1 GTSNPN, CDR2 SVGIG (reference sequence). This CDR3 is CAWNTGGITLHF. The DNA for the CDR3 is TGTGCCTGGAACACAGGGGGAATCACCCTCCACTTT. Complete variable domain (other parts from reference TRBV30 and TRBJ1-6): SQTIHQWPATLVQPVGSPLSLECTVEGTSNPNLYWYRQAAGRGLQLLFYSVGIGQISSEVPQNLSASRPQDRQFILSSKKLLLSDSGFYLCAWNTGGITLHFGNGTRLTVT.

This chain joins TRBV19 and TRBJ1-1; 8 nucleotides align to TRBD1. V dropped 6 bases and J dropped 11; count of bases not matched to a gene: 8. Germline V gene lookup returns CDR1 LNHDA and CDR2 SQIVND (reference sequence). The CDR3 sequence is 12 residues long. This CDR3 reads CASRGPGGRAFF. In nucleotides, the CDR3 is TGTGCCAGTAGGGGACCAGGGGGCCGGGCTTTCTTT.

DNA of the CDR3: TGTGCCAGCAGCCAGACTAGCGGGAGGTTTGCGACCACAGATACGCAGTATTTT. Encoded protein: CASSQTSGRFATTDTQYF. The chain has TRBV3-1 (or the pseudogene TRBV3-2) and TRBJ2-3; 13 bases match TRBD2. CDR3 length: 18 amino acids. Germline V gene lookup returns CDR1 LGHDT and CDR2 YNNKEL (reference sequence). The J segment lost 2 bases and the V segment lost 3 bases, leaving 8 bases of the junction unmatched.

The chain carries TRBV6-6 and TRBJ2-5; TRBD1 is a possible D gene (5 bases). V was pared by 8 bases and J by 5 bases, with 18 bases between. The germline V gene has CDR1 MNHNY and CDR2 SVGAGI (reference sequence). The CDR3 is 14 residues long. The CDR3 DNA sequence: TGTGCCAGCTACGACTCGTGGGGCGTGGAGACCCAGTACTTC. It codes for CASYDSWGVETQYF.

This clone has a single count. The J gene is TRBJ1-1, the V gene TRBV5-6, with TRBD1 as a possible D gene (6 bases). V lost 4 bases and J lost 0, with 13 bases in between. CDR1 SGHDT and CDR2 YYEEEE come from the germline V gene. The CDR3 sequence is 15 residues long. The CDR3 protein is CASSPLDRMNTEAFF. The CDR3 DNA reads as TGTGCCAGCAGCCCGCTGGACAGAATGAACACTGAAGCTTTCTTT.

The CDR3 protein is CASSHPGGGLTEAFF. The CDR3, as DNA: TGCGCCAGCAGCCACCCGGGAGGAGGGTTGACTGAAGCTTTCTTT. The chain combines TRBV4-3 with TRBJ1-1; D ambiguous. The germline V gene encodes CDR1 LGHNA and CDR2 YSLEER. The CDR3 has 15 amino acids. Between the trimmed V and J ends, which lost 3 bases and 5 bases, there was a span of 16 bases.

This chain connects TRBV6-5 to TRBJ1-5, with a weak D call TRBD1 (5 bases). CDR3 size: 15 residues. From germline, CDR1 is MNHEY and CDR2 SVGAGI. The V end lost 6 bases, the J end lost 2 bases, and 14 bases lay between the germline ends. The CDR3 DNA sequence: TGTGCCAGCAGAGTGGGACTGTCGGGCAATCAGCCCCAGCATTTT. Its translation: CASRVGLSGNQPQHF.

This clone was seen once. This rearrangement joins TRBV7-2 to TRBJ1-2; D is ambiguous. The CDR3 is 15 residues long. V lost 0 bases and J lost 4, with 12 bases in between. Germline V CDR1 and CDR2: SGHTA, FQGNSA. The CDR3 sequence is CASSLALSSPYGYTF. The CDR3 bases are TGTGCCAGCAGCTTAGCTCTGTCCTCTCCCTATGGCTACACCTTC.

V gene TRBV11-2 combines with J gene TRBJ1-1, with 7 bases matching TRBD1. This CDR3 comprises 15 residues. V gave up 4 bases and J gave up 10 bases; unmatched junction bases: 15. Per the germline V gene, CDR1 is SGHAT and CDR2 is FQNNGV. The CDR3 loop is CASSSGTVKRLGAFF. In nucleotides, the CDR3 is TGTGCCAGCAGCTCCGGGACAGTTAAACGACTGGGAGCTTTCTTT.

V gene TRBV7-3 combines with J gene TRBJ2-1, with D uncertain. The CDR3 consists of 16 residues. CDR1 and CDR2 from the germline V gene are SGHTA and FQGTGA. V lost 6 bases to trimming and J lost 0 bases, with 15 bases between them. In nucleotides, the CDR3 is TGTGCCAGCAGTCTGTACGGACCCAGCTCCTACAATGAGCAGTTCTTC. This codes for CASSLYGPSSYNEQFF.